A single sample gave rise to the 20 T cell receptor beta chains below, sequenced in a study of T cells in tuberculosis. Clones were read by immunoSEQ multiplex PCR, and TCRdb kept only the in-frame ones, dropping some. The sample lists tens of thousands of clones; roughly 96% were seen once. Sequencing was carried out using PBMCs. Receptors originate from a donor aged 5 to 30 with latent tuberculosis or without tuberculosis infection.

The J gene is TRBJ2-7, the V gene TRBV6-1, with 11 nucleotides matching TRBD2. The germline CDR1 and CDR2 sequences are MNHNS and SASEGT. The CDR3 has 15 residues. Trimming cost V 5 bases and J 2 bases; bases outside gene matches: 5. CDR3 sequence reads: CASSLRLAGPYEQYF. The CDR3 region has the DNA TGTGCCAGCAGTCTTCGACTAGCGGGACCCTACGAGCAGTACTTC.

The V call is TRBV13, the J call TRBJ1-1; 10 bases line up with TRBD1. Trimming removed 4 bases from V and 1 base from J; junction bases left unmatched: 6. The CDR3 is made up of 16 amino acids. CDR1 is PRHDT, CDR2 FYEKMQ, per germline (reference sequence). The CDR3 coding sequence is TGTGCCAGCAGCTCCCGGACAGGGGGTGGGAACACTGAAGCTTTCTTT. Its protein product is CASSSRTGGGNTEAFF. The whole variable domain, remainder taken from reference TRBV13 and TRBJ1-1, is AAGVIQSPRHLIKEKRETATLKCYPIPRHDTVYWYQQGPGQDPQFLISFYEKMQSDKGSIPDRFSAQQFSDYHSELNMSSLELGDSALYFCASSSRTGGGNTEAFFGQGTRLTVV.

This clone has a single count. The V gene is TRBV2, the J gene TRBJ2-5; possible D gene TRBD1, 6 bases. Germline CDR1 is SNHLY and CDR2 is FYNNEI. The CDR3 covers 12 residues. Deletions cut 4 bases from V and 5 bases from J, with 8 bases between. The CDR3 nucleotides read TGTGCCAGCAGTGTTAGGGGGGAGACCCAGTACTTC. Its translation: CASSVRGETQYF.

The chain uses TRBV5-6 and TRBJ2-1; D is uncertain. V was shortened by 4 bases and J by 5 bases, with 19 bases between the two germline ends. The germline CDR1 and CDR2 sequences are SGHDT and YYEEEE. This CDR3 contains 16 residues. For the CDR3, the DNA is TGTGCCAGCAGCCCCCTTATAGCCAGCCTAAACAATGAGCAGTTCTTC. Translation gives CASSPLIASLNNEQFF.

This clone was seen a single time. The chain employs TRBV9 and TRBJ1-6; D is uncertain. CDR3 length equals 14 residues. V was pared by 1 base and J by 10 bases, with 12 bases between. Looked up from germline, CDR1 is SGDLS and CDR2 is YYNGEE. The CDR3: CASSVSGSGSPLHF. For the CDR3, the DNA is TGTGCCAGCAGCGTATCTGGGTCGGGGTCACCCCTCCACTTT.

The rearrangement links TRBV27 to TRBJ1-1, with D hard to call. Trimming removed 4 bases from V and 0 bases from J, with 15 bases in between. Per germline, CDR1 MNHEY and CDR2 SMNVEV (reference sequence). The CDR3 has 16 residues. In DNA form, the CDR3 reads TGTGCCAGCAGTTCCTTGTGGGAGGGCATGAACACTGAAGCTTTCTTT. Translating gives CASSSLWEGMNTEAFF.

This clone showed up just once. The chain carries TRBV10-1 and TRBJ2-1, with 10 bases aligning to TRBD2. Germline-derived CDR1 and CDR2 are WNHNN and SYGVQD (reference sequence). V dropped 3 bases and J dropped 14; count of bases not matched to a gene: 16. The CDR3 spans 16 residues. The CDR3 sequence: CASSDERLAGASGKFF. The CDR3 region has the DNA TGCGCCAGCAGTGATGAGAGGCTAGCGGGGGCCTCAGGGAAGTTCTTC.

The CDR3 sequence is CASSEAVAGQEGEKLFF. The CDR3 DNA follows: TGTGCCAGCAGTGAAGCGGTCGCGGGACAGGAGGGCGAAAAACTGTTTTTT. The J gene is TRBJ1-4, the V gene TRBV2, with 8 bases fitting TRBD1. Germline-derived CDR1 and CDR2 are SNHLY and FYNNEI. The V segment lost 0 bases and the J segment 8 bases; nucleotides outside the gene matches: 11. The CDR3 is 17 residues long.

This clone has only one observation. The V and J genes are TRBV6-5 and TRBJ2-2, with a tentative D call TRBD2 (6 bases). Deletions cut 7 bases from V and 5 bases from J, with 14 bases between. Germline V gene lookup returns CDR1 MNHEY and CDR2 SVGAGI. This CDR3 region has 14 residues. CDR3 coding DNA: TGTGCCAGCATCTTAAGGAGGGGTACCGGGGAGCTGTTTTTT. Protein: CASILRRGTGELFF.

The chain employs TRBV29-1 and TRBJ2-1, with 14 nucleotides matching TRBD2. This CDR3 has 15 amino acids. Germline lookup yields CDR1 SQVTM and CDR2 ANQGSEA. The ends lost 1 base at V and 5 bases at J; junction bases unmatched: 1. CDR3 DNA: TGCAGCGTTGAAGGGACTAGCGGGAGGCACAATGAGCAGTTCTTC. Translated, it gives CSVEGTSGRHNEQFF.

This sequence joins TRBV6-6 and TRBJ1-1, with 7 bases fitting TRBD1. The CDR3 has 14 residues. V dropped 6 bases and J dropped 4; count of bases not matched to a gene: 8. Germline-derived CDR1 and CDR2 are MNHNY and SVGAGI (reference sequence). DNA of the CDR3: TGTGCCAGCAGCTATACAGGGGTTAGCACTGAAGCTTTCTTT. It specifies CASSYTGVSTEAFF.

The CDR3 sequence is CASEWDSTFNYGYTF. The CDR3 DNA reads TGTGCCAGCGAGTGGGACAGCACCTTTAACTATGGCTACACCTTC. The chain joins TRBV6-5 to TRBJ1-2, with 7 bases matching TRBD1. The CDR3 runs 15 residues. Germline trimming cut 8 bases from V and 1 base from J; bases unmatched to any gene: 10. CDR1 MNHEY and CDR2 SVGAGI come from the germline V gene.

The gene calls are TRBV14 and TRBJ2-3; D gene ambiguous. CDR3 size: 15 residues. The V and J ends lost 4 bases and 0 bases respectively, with 11 bases between them. CDR1 is SGHDN and CDR2 is FVKESK in the germline V gene. CDR3: CASSLGHTSTDTQYF. The CDR3 DNA is TGTGCCAGCAGCCTTGGGCACACCAGCACAGATACGCAGTATTTT.

The chain combines TRBV6-5 with TRBJ1-1; D is perhaps TRBD1 (5 bases). Trimming stripped 4 bases from V and 1 base from J, with 10 bases between. Per germline, CDR1 MNHEY and CDR2 SVGAGI. The CDR3 length is 14 residues. CDR3 loop: CASSLGVANTEAFF. The CDR3 region has the DNA TGTGCCAGCAGTTTAGGGGTGGCGAACACTGAAGCTTTCTTT.

The genes are TRBV5-1 and TRBJ2-7, with a possible D match to TRBD2 (5 bases). CDR3 length: 11 amino acids. Per the germline V gene, CDR1 is SGHRS and CDR2 is YFSETQ. The ends were cut back, 0 bases at V and 11 bases at J, with 9 bases in the middle. This CDR3 is CASSLGRVKYF. The CDR3 DNA sequence: TGCGCCAGCAGCTTGGGGCGGGTTAAGTACTTC.

The V and J genes are TRBV7-2 and TRBJ2-7; 11 nucleotides agree with TRBD1. This CDR3 has 15 amino acids. Trimming took 4 bases from V and 1 from J; bases not matched to a gene: 3. CDR1 and CDR2 (germline): SGHTA, FQGNSA. The CDR3 loop is CASSSGQGASYEQYF. For the CDR3, the DNA is TGTGCCAGCAGCTCCGGACAGGGGGCGTCCTACGAGCAGTACTTC.

The gene calls are TRBV7-2 and TRBJ1-2; a weak D match, TRBD1 (5 bases). The CDR3 length is 12 residues. The V end was cut by 2 bases, the J end by 8 bases, with 9 bases between. Looked up from germline, CDR1 is SGHTA and CDR2 is FQGNSA. CDR3: CASSLRGQGYTF. The CDR3 region has the DNA TGTGCCAGCAGCTTAAGGGGTCAGGGCTACACCTTC. Together with reference TRBV7-2 and TRBJ1-2, the CDR3 gives the full variable domain: GAGVSQSPSNKVTEKGKDVELRCDPISGHTALYWYRQSLGQGLEFLIYFQGNSAPDKSGLPSDRFSAERTGGSVSTLTIQRTQQEDSAVYLCASSLRGQGYTFGSGTRLTVV.

The CDR3 here is CAWRAAGALNEQFF. CDR3 bases: TGTGCCTGGAGGGCAGCGGGAGCCCTCAATGAGCAGTTCTTC. The chain combines TRBV30 with TRBJ2-1; TRBD2 matches 8 bases. Per germline, CDR1 GTSNPN and CDR2 SVGIG (reference sequence). The CDR3 runs 14 residues. J lost 6 bases, V lost 3 bases, and 7 bases had no gene match.

This chain connects TRBV4-1 to TRBJ1-6; D unresolved. The CDR3 has 13 amino acids. Germline V CDR1 and CDR2: MGHRA, YSYEKL. V lost 1 base to trimming and J lost 9 bases, with 7 bases between them. The CDR3: CASSQVLVSPLHF. The CDR3 nucleotides read TGCGCCAGCAGCCAAGTTTTAGTTTCACCCCTCCACTTT.

The chain employs TRBV27 and TRBJ2-4, with TRBD2 matching 8 bases. Germline V lookup: CDR1 MNHEY, CDR2 SMNVEV (reference sequence). This CDR3 is built from 14 residues. V was pared by 3 bases and J by 9 bases, with 7 bases of the junction left unmatched. The CDR3 reads CASSLGGLGSIQYF. CDR3 bases: TGTGCCAGCAGTTTGGGGGGACTAGGTAGCATTCAGTACTTC.